These 24 T cell receptor beta chains were all obtained from the same sample, sequenced in a study of CD8 T cells in ankylosing spondylitis. TCRdb re-called the 5' RACE reads with MiXCR, one entry per CDR3 protein. Of more than 150,000 distinct CDR3 sequences listed, about 18% were seen once; the top ten hold around 4.1%. The specimen was blood, either unsorted or a sorted T cell fraction (not recorded which). These receptors originate from a male donor aged 5 to 30 with ankylosing spondylitis or in good health (not recorded which).

This clonotype was seen repeatedly, ten times or more. The rearrangement joins TRBV27 to TRBJ2-7, with D possibly matching TRBD1 (5 bases). The V end was cut by 4 bases, the J end by 4 bases, with 11 bases between. In germline, CDR1 is MNHEY, CDR2 SMNVEV (reference sequence). CDR3 length equals 13 residues. The CDR3 region has the DNA TGTGCCAGCAGTTCGATCCAGGGTTACGAGCAGTACTTC. Its translation is CASSSIQGYEQYF.

Many counts were recorded for this clonotype. The chain combines TRBV5-4 with TRBJ2-1; D uncertain. V gave up 5 bases and J gave up 5 bases, with 5 bases separating them. Germline V gives CDR1 SGHNT, CDR2 YYREEE (reference sequence). The CDR3 is made up of 11 amino acids. The CDR3 coding sequence is TGTGCCAGCAGACTCGACAATGAGCAGTTCTTC. Protein: CASRLDNEQFF. Complete variable domain (other parts from reference TRBV5-4 and TRBJ2-1): ETGVTQSPTHLIKTRGQQVTLRCSSQSGHNTVSWYQQALGQGPQFIFQYYREEENGRGNFPPRFSGLQFPNYSSELNVNALELDDSALYLCASRLDNEQFFGPGTRLTVL.

The table lists this clonotype with many counts. This sequence joins TRBV7-8 and TRBJ2-5, with a tentative D call TRBD1 (6 bases). Germline CDR1 SGHVS, CDR2 FQNEAQ. This CDR3 contains 14 residues. V was trimmed by 4 bases and J by 5 bases, leaving 14 bases between them. CDR3 sequence reads: CASSSRTEEETQYF. The CDR3 bases are TGTGCCAGCAGCTCAAGGACAGAGGAGGAGACCCAGTACTTC.

This clonotype was recorded many times. This chain connects TRBV19 to TRBJ2-4; perhaps TRBD2 as D (5 bases). Germline V gene sequence: CDR1 LNHDA, CDR2 SQIVND (reference sequence). V lost 4 bases and J 1 base, leaving 23 bases between the germline ends. The CDR3 extends over 19 amino acids. CDR3 in amino acids: CASSKIPGSYPGAKNIQYF. The DNA for the CDR3 is TGTGCCAGTAGTAAAATCCCGGGATCCTACCCGGGCGCCAAAAACATTCAGTACTTC.

This clonotype has a count of ten or more. The chain carries TRBV27 and TRBJ1-2, with 8 bases lining up with TRBD1. The trim removed 6 bases at V and 4 bases at J, leaving 10 bases unmatched. Germline V lookup: CDR1 MNHEY, CDR2 SMNVEV (reference sequence). The CDR3 is 15 amino acids. CDR3 in amino acids: CASRKRDRSTYGYTF. CDR3 nucleotide sequence: TGTGCCAGCAGAAAAAGGGACAGGTCGACCTATGGCTACACCTTC.

The chain combines TRBV18 with TRBJ2-5; D not certain. CDR1 is KGHSH and CDR2 is LQKENI in the germline V gene. V was trimmed by 3 bases and J by 2 bases, leaving 7 bases between them. The CDR3 contains 13 residues. CDR3 in DNA: TGTGCCAGCTCACCCAGACCTCAAGAGACCCAGTACTTC. Protein sequence: CASSPRPQETQYF.

This clonotype was seen a handful of times. The chain carries TRBV29-1 and TRBJ2-3; D call uncertain. In germline, CDR1 is SQVTM, CDR2 ANQGSEA. V was clipped by 4 bases and J by 2 bases, with 10 bases between them. The CDR3 contains 13 residues. The CDR3 loop reads CSVGASPTDTQYF. CDR3 coding DNA: TGCAGCGTTGGGGCTTCCCCCACAGATACGCAGTATTTT.

Ten or more counts support this clonotype. CDR3 DNA: TGCGCCAGCAGCTTGGGTTTACGGGACTCTAGCACAGATACGCAGTATTTT. It is translated as CASSLGLRDSSTDTQYF. This chain links TRBV5-1 with TRBJ2-3; D is possibly TRBD2 (6 bases). The germline CDR1 and CDR2 sequences are SGHRS and YFSETQ. V lost 0 bases and J lost 0, with 14 bases in between. The CDR3 is 17 amino acids.

Ten or more counts support this clonotype. The V call is TRBV20-1, the J call TRBJ1-5; 7 bases align to TRBD1. The germline CDR1 and CDR2 sequences are DFQATT and SNEGSKA (reference sequence). The CDR3 has 14 residues. The ends lost 5 bases at V and 5 bases at J; junction bases unmatched: 9. The CDR3 nucleotides are TGCAGTGCTGAAGGAGACAGGGACCATCAGCCCCAGCATTTT. The encoded protein is CSAEGDRDHQPQHF.

J is TRBJ1-1 and V is TRBV29-1, with a tentative D call TRBD1 (5 bases). Deletions cut 4 bases from V and 5 bases from J, with 14 bases between. There are 13 residues in the CDR3. CDR1 is SQVTM, CDR2 ANQGSEA, per germline. CDR3 sequence reads: CSVVRDRQTEAFF. The CDR3 DNA reads TGCAGCGTTGTCAGGGATCGGCAAACTGAAGCTTTCTTT.

This clonotype was detected ten times or more. CDR3: CSVPFKETQYF. CDR3 in DNA: TGCAGCGTCCCTTTTAAGGAGACCCAGTACTTC. The chain recombines TRBV29-1 with TRBJ2-5, with D hard to call. CDR3 size: 11 residues. Trimming cost V 6 bases and J 5 bases, with 10 bases left between them. Germline CDR1 and CDR2: SQVTM and ANQGSEA.

In its sample, this clonotype was seen many times. The chain couples TRBV5-6 to TRBJ2-7; D unclear. Germline CDR1 SGHDT, CDR2 YYEEEE. The CDR3 has 15 amino acids. The V gene lost 0 bases and the J gene lost 0 bases, with 10 bases spanning the gap. CDR3 in DNA: TGTGCCAGCAGCTTGGAGGTCTTTAGCTCCTACGAGCAGTACTTC. This translates into CASSLEVFSSYEQYF.

The chain recombines TRBV7-2 with TRBJ2-5; D is uncertain. Germline V CDR1 and CDR2: SGHTA, FQGNSA. This CDR3 has 14 residues. V was clipped by 3 bases and J by 6 bases, with 14 bases between them. CDR3: CASSFRASWQTQYF. In nucleotides, the CDR3 is TGTGCCAGCAGCTTTAGGGCCAGCTGGCAGACCCAGTACTTC.

The chain recombines TRBV12-3 or TRBV12-4 with TRBJ2-1; 11 nucleotides align to TRBD1. The CDR3 has 15 amino acids. V shed 5 bases and J 2 bases; nucleotides not matched to a gene: 2. The CDR3 bases are TGTGCCAGCAGTCGGGACAGGGGGACCTACAATGAGCAGTTCTTC. This encodes CASSRDRGTYNEQFF.

This clonotype was observed at least ten times. The chain combines TRBV6-6 with TRBJ2-2; 10 bases match TRBD1. J lost 7 bases, V lost 4 bases, and 12 bases had no gene match. Looked up from germline, CDR1 is MNHNY and CDR2 is SVGAGI (reference sequence). The CDR3 spans 17 residues. The CDR3: CASSSRDRGLLIGELFF. The CDR3 DNA is TGTGCCAGCAGTTCCCGGGACAGGGGACTGTTAATCGGGGAGCTGTTTTTT.

Ten or more counts support this clonotype. The chain recombines TRBV24-1 with TRBJ2-3; 8 bases are a match to TRBD2. Germline V gives CDR1 KGHDR, CDR2 SFDVKD. This CDR3 region has 15 residues. Germline trimming cut 5 bases from V and 2 bases from J; bases unmatched to any gene: 5. The CDR3 region has the DNA TGTGCCACCAGTGTCGCGGGAGGACTCACAGATACGCAGTATTTT. This translates into CATSVAGGLTDTQYF.

This clonotype was observed a handful of times. The chain has TRBV30 and TRBJ1-1, with D uncertain. This CDR3 contains 13 residues. Between the trimmed V and J ends, which lost 1 base and 8 bases, there was a span of 14 bases. Germline CDR1 reads GTSNPN; CDR2 reads SVGIG (reference sequence). The CDR3 DNA reads TGTGCCTGGAGTGAAGGACCGGGAATGGAAGCTTTCTTT. It translates to CAWSEGPGMEAFF.

This clonotype was seen repeatedly, ten times or more. The chain combines TRBV6-5 with TRBJ2-3, with a tentative D call TRBD2 (6 bases). Germline loops: CDR1 MNHEY, CDR2 SVGAGI. The V end lost 3 bases, the J end lost 6 bases, and 13 bases lay between the germline ends. There are 14 residues in the CDR3. In DNA form, the CDR3 reads TGTGCCAGCAGTTATGGGGGACTGGGGGATACGCAGTATTTT. It yields the protein CASSYGGLGDTQYF.

This sequence joins TRBV29-1 and TRBJ2-7; 11 nucleotides align to TRBD2. V trimming: 0 bases; J trimming: 3 bases; junction bases outside the gene matches: 7. Germline V gives CDR1 SQVTM, CDR2 ANQGSEA. This CDR3 has 16 amino acids. The CDR3 region has the DNA TGCAGCGTTGAAGATTATGGGCTAGCGGGAGGCTACGAGCAGTACTTC. Translation: CSVEDYGLAGGYEQYF.

This clonotype was seen a handful of times. This rearrangement joins TRBV5-4 to TRBJ2-1, with 13 bases identical to TRBD2. V lost 1 base, J lost 4 bases, and 5 bases stayed unmatched. This CDR3 is 17 amino acids long. In germline, CDR1 is SGHNT, CDR2 YYREEE (reference sequence). The CDR3 here is CASSLTSGRARYNEQFF. The DNA for the CDR3 is TGTGCCAGCAGCTTGACTAGCGGGAGGGCCCGGTACAATGAGCAGTTCTTC.

This chain joins TRBV4-1 and TRBJ2-3; D uncertain. The CDR3 contains 13 residues. Deletions cut 2 bases from V and 2 bases from J, with 5 bases between. Germline values: CDR1 MGHRA, CDR2 YSYEKL. The CDR3 region has the DNA TGCGCCAGCAGCCAACCACACACAGATACGCAGTATTTT. Amino acid sequence: CASSQPHTDTQYF.

The chain joins TRBV6-2 or TRBV6-3 to TRBJ2-1, with D perhaps being TRBD1 or TRBD2 (5 bases each). The CDR3 contains 13 residues. In germline, CDR1 is MNHEY, CDR2 SVGEGT. V lost 1 base and J 6 bases, leaving 7 bases between the germline ends. The CDR3 sequence: CASSYWGPNEQFF. The CDR3, as DNA: TGTGCCAGCAGTTACTGGGGACCCAATGAGCAGTTCTTC.

This clonotype was detected a few times. The CDR3 DNA reads as TGCAGCGTGCGCAATGCCGATGAGCAGTTCTTC. Translating it yields CSVRNADEQFF. The chain combines TRBV29-1 with TRBJ2-1; no clear D. This CDR3 is 11 amino acids long. Per the germline V gene, CDR1 is SQVTM and CDR2 is ANQGSEA. The V and J ends lost 6 bases and 8 bases respectively, with 11 bases between them.

At least ten counts were recorded for this clonotype. The rearrangement links TRBV11-2 to TRBJ2-1; D is unresolved. The CDR3 is 13 residues long. V was pared by 1 base and J by 6 bases, with 7 bases between. Germline V gene data show CDR1 as SGHAT and CDR2 as FQNNGV. CDR3 in amino acids: CASSLGYGNEQFF. The CDR3 nucleotides are TGTGCCAGCAGCTTAGGTTACGGCAATGAGCAGTTCTTC.